Listed below are T cell receptor beta chains from one sample, sequenced in a study of blood T cell repertoires in COVID-19. TCRdb's copy holds only in-frame clones and misses some; the assay was immunoSEQ multiplex PCR. Here the sample spans fewer than 300,000 clones, 83% being singletons. Sample: peripheral blood. Source of these receptors: a woman between 45 and 60 years old who had recovered from COVID-19. CDR3s include the opening cysteine and the closing phenylalanine or tryptophan. A D gene is named only where the DNA matches it firmly. Only part of the rows carry a size: once, few, many, or a class if the clone is expanded.

NA,TRBJ1-5,NA,TRBV30,TGTGCCTGGAGTGGGGTGGCGGGTAATAGCAATCAGCCCCAGCATTTT,CAWSGVAGNSNQPQHF
TRBD2,TRBJ2-7,NA,TRBV4-2,TGTGCCAGCAGCCAGTCTGCCGGGACTAGTGGCTACGAGCAGTACTTC,CASSQSAGTSGYEQYF
TRBD2,TRBJ2-5,NA,TRBV3-1/TRBV3-2,TGTGCCAGCAGCCAAGAGGGGGGTGGTCTAGCGGGATCCCGAGAGACCCAGTACTTC,CASSQEGGGLAGSRETQYF
TRBD1,TRBJ1-5,NA,TRBV28,TGTGCCAGCAGCCTTCTCGACAGGGACAATCAGCCCCAGCATTTT,CASSLLDRDNQPQHF
TRBD2,TRBJ2-2,few,TRBV3-1/TRBV3-2,TGTGCCAGCAGACGGGAAGTAGCGGGGGTATACACCGGGGAGCTGTTTTTT,CASRREVAGVYTGELFF
TRBD2,TRBJ2-3,once,TRBV4-2,TGTGCCAGCAGCCGCACTAGCGGGAGTGGCACAGATACGCAGTATTTT,CASSRTSGSGTDTQYF
TRBD2,TRBJ2-2,once,TRBV7-6,TGTGCCAGCAGCTTAGTAGCGGGAGGAAACACCGGGGAGCTGTTTTTT,CASSLVAGGNTGELFF
NA,TRBJ2-7,NA,TRBV11-1,TGTGCCAGCAGCCCCGGCCAGGGGATGCTCTACGAGCAGTACTTC,CASSPGQGMLYEQYF
NA,TRBJ1-5,NA,TRBV7-2,TGTGCCAGCAGCTTAGTAGGGGCCGGCAATCAGCCCCAGCATTTT,CASSLVGAGNQPQHF
NA,TRBJ2-7,NA,TRBV7-2,TGTGCCAGCAGCCAAGGTGGGGGCACTAATTACGAGCAGTACTTC,CASSQGGGTNYEQYF
TRBD2,TRBJ2-7,NA,TRBV6-5,TGTGCCAGCAAAGCGGGAGATCGCTACGAGCAGTACTTC,CASKAGDRYEQYF
NA,TRBJ2-7,NA,TRBV28,TGTGCCAGCCTGTCGACAGGAAATTACGAGCAGTACTTC,CASLSTGNYEQYF
NA,TRBJ1-4,NA,TRBV4-1,TGCGCCAGCAGCCAAGATGAGCAGGCCTTGTATAAACTGTTTTTT,CASSQDEQALYKLFF
TRBD1,TRBJ1-2,once,TRBV7-9,TGTGCCAGCAGCCCCGGGGACAGGGCGGGCGGCTACACCTTC,CASSPGDRAGGYTF
TRBD2,TRBJ2-7,NA,TRBV27,TGTGCCAGCAGTGAGCGGGGTGGCGAGCAGTACTTC,CASSERGGEQYF
TRBD2,TRBJ2-5,NA,TRBV18,TGTGCCAGCTCACCGGGACTAGCGGGGGCCGGAGTCCGGACCCAGTACTTC,CASSPGLAGAGVRTQYF
NA,TRBJ2-3,NA,TRBV6-5,TGTGCCAGCAGCCTACCCGGTGCAGATACGCAGTATTTT,CASSLPGADTQYF
TRBD1,TRBJ2-6,NA,TRBV7-2,TGTGCCAGCAGCCTCCAGGGGGCCGGGGCCAACGTCCTGACTTTC,CASSLQGAGANVLTF
NA,TRBJ1-5,NA,TRBV18,TGTGCCAGCTCACTTAAGGCGGTTTATCAGCCCCAGCATTTT,CASSLKAVYQPQHF
NA,TRBJ1-4,NA,TRBV11-2,TGTGCCAGCGGCGATGCTAGTCTTAATGAAAAACTGTTTTTT,CASGDASLNEKLFF
NA,TRBJ2-5,NA,TRBV15,TGTGCCACCAGCAGAGGGTTACAGATGAAATCAGCAAAAGAGACCCAGTACTTC,CATSRGLQMKSAKETQYF
TRBD2,TRBJ2-2,NA,TRBV7-6,TGTGCCAGCAGCCCGGGACTAGCGGGGGCGACGAACACCGGGGAGCTGTTTTTT,CASSPGLAGATNTGELFF
TRBD2,TRBJ2-7,NA,TRBV7-2,TGTGCCAGCAGCTCGAGTGGACTAGTACCGAACTACGAGCAGTACTTC,CASSSSGLVPNYEQYF
NA,TRBJ2-7,NA,TRBV21-1,TGTGCCAGCAAACAGGGGACTCCCTACGAGCAGTACTTC,CASKQGTPYEQYF
NA,TRBJ2-7,NA,TRBV6-5,TGTGCCAGCACCCGGCCCCGACAAGGCGAGCAGTACTTC,CASTRPRQGEQYF
NA,TRBJ1-6,once,TRBV4-3,TGCGCCAGCAGCCAAGGAAACAGCCTCTATAATTCACCCCTCCACTTT,CASSQGNSLYNSPLHF